The rows below give T cell receptor beta chains drawn from one sample of a study of blood T cell repertoires in COVID-19. Generated by immunoSEQ multiplex PCR, the TCRdb table keeps only in-frame clones and is missing some. Of about 240,000 clones in the sample, around four fifths were seen once. Sample: peripheral blood. The receptors were sampled from a woman aged 55-70 years with active or convalescent COVID-19. The CDR3 runs from the conserved cysteine through the conserved F or W. D genes are given only for firm matches. Clone sizes are given selectively: once, few, many, or a class where the clone is expanded.

. | TRBJ1-2 | . | TRBV18 | CASSPGPTRYGYTF | TGTGCCAGCTCACCGGGGCCGACTCGGTATGGCTACACCTTC
. | TRBJ2-7 | . | TRBV5-8 | CASSFGRGYEQYF | TGTGCCAGCAGCTTCGGCAGGGGTTACGAGCAGTACTTC
TRBD1 | TRBJ2-1 | once | TRBV3-1/TRBV3-2 | CASRLGGTGGGNEQFF | TGTGCCAGCAGACTAGGCGGGACAGGGGGGGGAAATGAGCAGTTCTTC
TRBD1 | TRBJ1-2 | once | TRBV19 | CASKLGRQGYYGYTF | TGTGCCAGTAAGTTAGGGCGACAGGGTTACTATGGCTACACCTTC
TRBD1 | TRBJ2-5 | . | TRBV4-1 | CASSQGTGGTETQYF | TGCGCCAGCAGCCAAGGGACAGGGGGCACAGAGACCCAGTACTTC
. | TRBJ2-3 | . | TRBV19 | CASSKKAGLRTDTQYF | TGTGCCAGTAGTAAGAAGGCGGGGCTGCGAACAGATACGCAGTATTTT
. | TRBJ1-6 | . | TRBV7-2 | CASSPPGVRQTSPLHF | TGTGCCAGCAGCCCCCCAGGGGTTCGACAGACCTCACCCCTCCACTTT
. | TRBJ2-1 | . | TRBV6-5 | CASGLRKPYNEQFF | TGTGCCAGCGGCCTCAGGAAACCCTACAATGAGCAGTTCTTC
TRBD1 | TRBJ1-6 | . | TRBV7-2 | CASSQTGQGNSPLHF | TGTGCCAGCAGCCAAACCGGACAGGGCAATTCACCCCTCCACTTT
. | TRBJ2-5 | . | TRBV18 | CASSPLGGWGEETQYF | TGTGCCAGCTCACCCCTGGGCGGTTGGGGAGAAGAGACCCAGTACTTC
. | TRBJ2-7 | . | TRBV4-1 | CASSQDRAGFEQYF | TGCGCCAGCAGCCAAGATCGGGCGGGGTTCGAGCAGTACTTC
TRBD1 | TRBJ2-7 | . | TRBV12-5 | CASGLGQGFDEQYF | TGTGCTAGTGGTTTGGGACAGGGTTTCGACGAGCAGTACTTC
TRBD1 | TRBJ2-3 | . | TRBV5-1 | CASSYSGGASTDTQYF | TGCGCCAGCAGCTACTCAGGGGGAGCTAGCACAGATACGCAGTATTTT
. | TRBJ2-1 | . | TRBV9 | CASSVGDWNEQFF | TGTGCCAGCAGCGTAGGAGATTGGAATGAGCAGTTCTTC
TRBD2 | TRBJ2-1 | . | TRBV6-2/TRBV6-3 | CASSRGLAGPWDEQFF | TGTGCCAGCAGTCGGGGACTAGCGGGGCCCTGGGATGAGCAGTTCTTC
TRBD2 | TRBJ2-1 | few | TRBV27 | CASSLYPSGGAREQFF | TGTGCCAGCAGTTTATATCCCAGCGGGGGGGCCCGTGAGCAGTTCTTC
TRBD1 | TRBJ1-2 | . | TRBV6-5 | CASRHGDRVGDGYTF | TGTGCCAGCAGACACGGGGACAGGGTAGGGGATGGCTACACCTTC
. | TRBJ1-4 | . | TRBV3-1/TRBV3-2 | CASSQSESGDEKLFF | TGTGCCAGCAGCCAATCGGAGAGCGGGGATGAAAAACTGTTTTTT
. | TRBJ1-5 | . | TRBV12-3/TRBV12-4 | CASSFRPGQPQHF | TGTGCCAGCAGTTTCCGTCCGGGGCAGCCCCAGCATTTT
. | TRBJ1-2 | few | TRBV12-3/TRBV12-4 | CASSLASSGYTF | TGTGCCAGCAGTTTAGCTTCTAGTGGCTACACCTTC
TRBD1 | TRBJ1-6 | . | TRBV30 | CAWNQGVSTDYNSPLHF | TGTGCCTGGAACCAGGGGGTGTCTACGGACTATAATTCACCCCTCCACTTT
TRBD1 | TRBJ1-5 | . | TRBV10-3 | CAISQQGAPAAQHF | TGTGCCATCAGTCAACAGGGGGCCCCTGCGGCCCAGCATTTT
. | TRBJ2-2 | . | TRBV3-1/TRBV3-2 | CASRPTQNTGELFF | TGTGCCAGCAGGCCGACACAGAACACCGGGGAGCTGTTTTTT
. | TRBJ1-3 | . | TRBV7-9 | CASSLVETARNTIYF | TGTGCCAGCAGCTTAGTAGAGACAGCCCGAAACACCATATATTTT
. | TRBJ2-7 | few | TRBV14 | CASSPQTGPYEQYF | TGTGCCAGCAGCCCGCAGACAGGCCCCTACGAGCAGTACTTC
. | TRBJ1-4 | . | TRBV21-1 | CASSTRRRTALTTNEKLFF | TGTGCCAGCAGCACCCGTCGCAGGACAGCACTAACAACTAATGAAAAACTGTTTTTT
. | TRBJ2-2 | . | TRBV7-2 | CASSFQRYTGELFF | TGTGCCAGCAGCTTCCAGCGGTACACCGGGGAGCTGTTTTTT
. | TRBJ1-1 | . | TRBV21-1 | CASSKLRGWVQNTEAFF | TGTGCCAGCAGCAAATTGAGAGGCTGGGTTCAGAACACTGAAGCTTTCTTT
. | TRBJ1-1 | . | TRBV19 | CASSIDPLSGEAFF | TGTGCCAGTAGTATAGACCCTCTAAGCGGGGAAGCTTTCTTT
. | TRBJ1-1 | few | TRBV30 | CAWSVQETEAFF | TGTGCCTGGAGTGTCCAGGAAACTGAAGCTTTCTTT
TRBD1 | TRBJ2-2 | . | TRBV6-6 | CASSKTGVIAGELFF | TGTGCCAGCAGTAAGACAGGGGTGATTGCCGGGGAGCTGTTTTTT
TRBD1 | TRBJ1-1 | . | TRBV18 | CASSPGWDRVNTEAFF | TGTGCCAGCTCACCAGGGTGGGACAGGGTGAACACTGAAGCTTTCTTT
. | TRBJ2-7 | . | TRBV3-1/TRBV3-2 | CASSQEGRYVREQYF | TGTGCCAGCAGCCAAGAAGGCAGATATGTGAGGGAGCAGTACTTC
. | TRBJ1-1 | . | TRBV7-2 | CASSLAVGATEAFF | TGTGCCAGCAGCTTAGCGGTGGGGGCCACTGAAGCTTTCTTT
TRBD1 | TRBJ2-6 | . | TRBV7-2 | CASSPRTGESRSGANVLTF | TGTGCCAGCAGCCCCCGGACAGGGGAATCACGCTCTGGGGCCAACGTCCTGACTTTC
. | TRBJ2-1 | . | TRBV10-3 | CATRPSSYNEQFF | TGTGCCACCAGACCTAGCTCCTACAATGAGCAGTTCTTC
. | TRBJ1-2 | . | TRBV7-9 | CASSASRPGPGNTF | TGTGCCAGCAGCGCCTCCAGGCCAGGACCGGGGAACACCTTC
. | TRBJ1-1 | . | TRBV4-1 | CASSQDSQGAMYTEAFF | TGCGCCAGCAGCCAAGATTCACAGGGCGCAATGTACACTGAAGCTTTCTTT
TRBD1 | TRBJ1-1 | once | TRBV2 | CASSLTGANTEAFF | TGTGCCAGCAGCCTGACAGGGGCGAACACTGAAGCTTTCTTT
TRBD1 | TRBJ1-3 | once | TRBV7-9 | CASSPLTGVASGNTIYF | TGTGCCAGCAGCCCATTGACAGGGGTAGCGTCTGGAAACACCATATATTTT
. | TRBJ1-4 | . | TRBV14 | CASSPTQAGRLSEKLFF | TGTGCCAGCAGCCCAACTCAAGCAGGGAGGCTTTCCGAAAAACTGTTTTTT
TRBD1 | TRBJ1-1 | many | TRBV5-1 | CASSLENRGNTEAFF | TGCGCCAGCAGCTTGGAGAACAGGGGAAACACTGAAGCTTTCTTT
. | TRBJ2-2 | . | TRBV19 | CASSIRTVSNTGELFF | TGTGCCAGTAGTATCCGGACAGTTTCGAACACCGGGGAGCTGTTTTTT
TRBD1 | TRBJ1-1 | . | TRBV7-9 | CASSTPGTGNTEAFF | TGTGCCAGCAGCACCCCCGGGACAGGGAACACTGAAGCTTTCTTT
. | TRBJ1-1 | . | TRBV6-2/TRBV6-3 | CASSYPLGGQNTEAFF | TGTGCCAGCAGTTACCCCCTGGGTGGGCAGAACACTGAAGCTTTCTTT
. | TRBJ2-1 | few | TRBV5-8 | CASSLAVGYNEQFF | TGTGCCAGCAGCTTAGCGGTAGGGTACAATGAGCAGTTCTTC
. | TRBJ1-2 | . | TRBV27 | CASSFEADYGYTF | TGTGCCAGCAGTTTCGAGGCAGACTATGGCTACACCTTC
TRBD2 | TRBJ2-1 | once | TRBV4-3 | CASSRLAGKHEQFF | TGCGCCAGCAGCAGACTAGCGGGGAAACATGAGCAGTTCTTC
TRBD1 | TRBJ1-1 | . | TRBV6-6 | CASSPRDRAGTEAFF | TGTGCCAGCAGTCCCCGGGACAGGGCGGGCACTGAAGCTTTCTTT
TRBD2 | TRBJ2-2 | . | TRBV6-1 | CASSGTSGTTNTGELFF | TGTGCCAGCAGTGGGACTAGCGGGACTACGAACACCGGGGAGCTGTTTTTT
TRBD1 | TRBJ1-5 | . | TRBV19 | CASTPYNRGLGNQPQHF | TGTGCCAGTACCCCCTATAACAGGGGGCTGGGGAATCAGCCCCAGCATTTT
TRBD1 | TRBJ2-1 | few | TRBV29-1 | CSVHGTDVNEQFF | TGCAGCGTTCACGGGACAGATGTAAATGAGCAGTTCTTC